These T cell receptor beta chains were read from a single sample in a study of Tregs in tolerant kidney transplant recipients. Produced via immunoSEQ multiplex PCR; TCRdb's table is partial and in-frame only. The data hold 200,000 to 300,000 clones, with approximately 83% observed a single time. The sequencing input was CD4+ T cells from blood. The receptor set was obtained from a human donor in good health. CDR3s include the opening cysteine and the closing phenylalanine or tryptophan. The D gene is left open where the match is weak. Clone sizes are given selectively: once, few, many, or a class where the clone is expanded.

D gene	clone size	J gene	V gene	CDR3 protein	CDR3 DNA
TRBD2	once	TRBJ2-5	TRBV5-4	CASSPGGSGGSQETQYF	TGTGCCAGCAGCCCCGGGGGTAGCGGGGGAAGTCAAGAGACCCAGTACTTC
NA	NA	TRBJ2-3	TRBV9	CASSKTRLADTQYF	TGTGCCAGCAGCAAGACGAGGCTCGCAGATACGCAGTATTTT
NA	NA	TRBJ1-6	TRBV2	CASSLQDSPLHF	TGTGCCAGCAGTTTACAGGATTCACCCCTCCACTTT
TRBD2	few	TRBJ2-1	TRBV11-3	CASSLGTSGGRNEQFF	TGTGCCAGCAGCTTAGGTACTAGCGGGGGACGCAATGAGCAGTTCTTC
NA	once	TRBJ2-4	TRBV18	CASSPERVGRNIQYF	TGTGCCAGCTCACCAGAGAGGGTTGGTCGAAACATTCAGTACTTC
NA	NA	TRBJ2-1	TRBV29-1	CSVDGRFF	TGCAGCGTTGACGGAAGGTTCTTC
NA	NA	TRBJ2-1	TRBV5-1	CASSLGGGTNEQFF	TGCGCCAGCAGCTTGGGAGGGGGGACCAATGAGCAGTTCTTC
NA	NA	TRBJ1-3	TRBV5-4	CASSLSQIQGPGNTIYF	TGTGCCAGCAGCTTGTCCCAGATACAGGGACCTGGAAACACCATATATTTT
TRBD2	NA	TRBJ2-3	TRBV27	CASSSPGLAGVADTQYF	TGTGCCAGCAGTTCACCGGGACTAGCGGGAGTGGCAGATACGCAGTATTTT
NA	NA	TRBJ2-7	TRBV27	CASSTHGARGEQYF	TGTGCCAGCAGTACTCACGGCGCCCGGGGCGAGCAGTACTTC
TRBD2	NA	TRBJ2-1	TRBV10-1	CASSALAGDYNEQFF	TGCGCCAGCAGTGCGCTAGCGGGGGACTACAATGAGCAGTTCTTC
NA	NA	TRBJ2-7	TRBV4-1	CASSPTEGYEQYF	TGCGCCAGCAGCCCCACCGAGGGCTACGAGCAGTACTTC
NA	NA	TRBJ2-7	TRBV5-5	CASSLFVDEQYF	TGTGCCAGCAGCCTTTTTGTCGACGAGCAGTACTTC
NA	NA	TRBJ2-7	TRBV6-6	CASRNTLTGQYF	TGTGCCAGCAGGAACACCCTCACCGGGCAGTACTTC
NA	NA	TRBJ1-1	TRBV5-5	CASSLDLGLGTEAFF	TGTGCCAGCAGCTTGGATCTGGGCCTGGGAACTGAAGCTTTCTTT
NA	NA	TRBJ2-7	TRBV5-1	CASSSGGGGYEQYF	TGCGCCAGCAGCTCCGGGGGAGGGGGCTACGAGCAGTACTTC
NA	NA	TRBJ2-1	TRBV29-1	CSVNPQTSSFDEQFF	TGCAGCGTTAACCCCCAGACCAGCTCCTTCGATGAGCAGTTCTTC
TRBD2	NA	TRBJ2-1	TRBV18	CASSLGLADEQFF	TGTGCCAGCTCACTCGGACTAGCGGATGAGCAGTTCTTC
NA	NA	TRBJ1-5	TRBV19	CASSYKSSTMGNQPQHF	TGTGCCAGTAGCTATAAGAGTAGCACTATGGGCAATCAGCCCCAGCATTTT
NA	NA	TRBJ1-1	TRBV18	CASSPSRGVNTEAFF	TGTGCCAGCTCACCATCAAGAGGGGTGAACACTGAAGCTTTCTTT
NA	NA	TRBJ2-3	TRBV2	CASRAQGTPTDTQYF	TGTGCCAGCAGAGCACAGGGGACTCCCACAGATACGCAGTATTTT
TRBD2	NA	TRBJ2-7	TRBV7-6	CASSLAGGGYEQYF	TGTGCCAGCAGCTTGGCGGGAGGAGGGTACGAGCAGTACTTC
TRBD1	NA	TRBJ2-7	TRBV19	CASRKTGTGTYEQYF	TGTGCCAGTAGGAAAACCGGGACAGGCACCTACGAGCAGTACTTC
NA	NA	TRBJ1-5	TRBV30	CASGGNNQPQHF	TGTGCCTCGGGGGGGAACAATCAGCCCCAGCATTTT
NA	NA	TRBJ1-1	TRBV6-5	CASSYSSGGNTEAFF	TGTGCCAGCAGTTACTCGTCCGGAGGGAACACTGAAGCTTTCTTT
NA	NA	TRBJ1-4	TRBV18	CASSPRPATNEKLFF	TGTGCCAGCTCACCACGGCCAGCAACTAATGAAAAACTGTTTTTT
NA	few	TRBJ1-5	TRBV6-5	CASSFTGFNQPQHF	TGTGCCAGCAGTTTCACAGGGTTCAATCAGCCCCAGCATTTT
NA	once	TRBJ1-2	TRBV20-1	CSARDNYGYTF	TGCAGTGCTAGAGACAACTATGGCTACACCTTC
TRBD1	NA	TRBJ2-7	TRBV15	CATSRGAGTGVFEQYF	TGTGCCACCAGCAGGGGAGCCGGGACAGGTGTATTTGAGCAGTACTTC
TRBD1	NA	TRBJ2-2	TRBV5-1	CASSLDRGGTGELFF	TGCGCCAGCAGCCTAGACAGGGGCGGCACCGGGGAGCTGTTTTTT
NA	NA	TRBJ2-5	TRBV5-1	CASSLGQTKETQYF	TGCGCCAGCAGCTTGGGACAAACCAAAGAGACCCAGTACTTC
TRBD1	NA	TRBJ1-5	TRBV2	CASSVQGTGNQPQHF	TGTGCCAGCAGTGTACAGGGGACAGGCAATCAGCCCCAGCATTTT
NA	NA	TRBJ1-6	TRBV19	CASMAGSRTNSPLHF	TGTGCCAGTATGGCAGGGAGTAGGACGAATTCACCCCTCCACTTT
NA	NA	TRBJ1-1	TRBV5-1	CASSLRGQDLYTEAFF	TGCGCCAGCAGCTTGAGGGGCCAAGACTTGTACACTGAAGCTTTCTTT
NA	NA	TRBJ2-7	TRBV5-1	CASSLDREYEQYF	TGCGCCAGCAGCTTGGACAGGGAGTACGAGCAGTACTTC
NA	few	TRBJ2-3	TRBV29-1	CSVDLRTDTQYF	TGCAGCGTTGATCTACGCACAGATACGCAGTATTTT
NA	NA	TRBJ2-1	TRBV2	CASSELGGGAYNEQFF	TGTGCCAGCAGTGAACTTGGAGGGGGGGCCTACAATGAGCAGTTCTTC
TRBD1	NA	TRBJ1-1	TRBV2	CASGGQVNTEAFF	TGTGCCAGCGGGGGACAGGTGAACACTGAAGCTTTCTTT
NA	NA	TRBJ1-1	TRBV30	CAWLAPRGMNTEAFF	TGTGCCTGGTTAGCCCCAAGGGGGATGAACACTGAAGCTTTCTTT
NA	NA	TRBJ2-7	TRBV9	CASSVTGTDYEQYF	TGTGCCAGCAGCGTAACCGGGACGGACTACGAGCAGTACTTC
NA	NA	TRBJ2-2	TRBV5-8	CASSLPAGNTGELFF	TGTGCCAGCAGCTTGCCAGCGGGGAACACCGGGGAGCTGTTTTTT
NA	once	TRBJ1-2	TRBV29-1	CSVGDTLNYGYTF	TGCAGCGTTGGGGACACACTAAACTATGGCTACACCTTC
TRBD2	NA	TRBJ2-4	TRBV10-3	CAISPEQLADIQYF	TGTGCCATCAGTCCCGAACAACTAGCGGACATTCAGTACTTC
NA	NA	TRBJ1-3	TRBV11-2	CARSSGVAWRNTIYF	TGTGCCAGAAGCTCGGGGGTCGCCTGGCGGAACACCATATATTTT
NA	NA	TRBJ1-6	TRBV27	CASSRPTGGTDSPLHF	TGTGCCAGCAGTCGACCGACAGGTGGGACGGATTCACCCCTCCACTTT
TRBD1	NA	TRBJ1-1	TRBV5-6	CASSQRDRVNTEAFF	TGTGCCAGCAGCCAAAGGGACAGGGTAAACACTGAAGCTTTCTTT
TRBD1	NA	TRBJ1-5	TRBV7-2	CASTKDRGGQPQHF	TGTGCCAGCACCAAGGACAGGGGAGGTCAGCCCCAGCATTTT
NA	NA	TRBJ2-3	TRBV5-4	CASSPGSNTDTQYF	TGTGCCAGCAGCCCCGGGTCGAACACAGATACGCAGTATTTT
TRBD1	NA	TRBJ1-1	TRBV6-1	CASIRTGHMNTEAFF	TGTGCCAGCATACGGACAGGCCACATGAACACTGAAGCTTTCTTT
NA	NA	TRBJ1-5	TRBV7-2	CASSLGSTNQPQHF	TGTGCCAGCAGCTTAGGCAGCACAAATCAGCCCCAGCATTTT
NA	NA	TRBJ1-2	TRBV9	CASSVPGRAYGYTF	TGTGCCAGCAGCGTACCGGGGAGGGCCTATGGCTACACCTTC
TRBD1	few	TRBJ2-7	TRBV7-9	CASSPDPGTGSSYEQYF	TGTGCCAGCAGCCCCGACCCCGGGACAGGCAGCTCCTACGAGCAGTACTTC